This TCR beta chain derives from a study of T-cell memory formation after mild COVID-19. V was pared by 2 bases and J by 7 bases, with 6 bases of the junction left unmatched. The CDR3 loop spans 15 amino acids. This clonotype appeared a few times. What it binds is not known. Employing constant-segment primers, 5'RACE generated TCR alpha and TCR beta cDNA libraries bearing sample barcodes and UMIs. MiXCR, applied by TCRdb to the 5' RACE reads, yields one record per CDR3 protein. In the table there are roughly 240,000 distinct CDR3 sequences, approximately 15% of which are singletons. Study-wide points: Some responding clones appeared in pre-infection memory, suggesting cross-reactive memory joined. Second-wave clones reaching peak frequency on day 37 lacked confirmed SARS-CoV-2 specificity.

The chain carries TRBV12-3 or TRBV12-4 and TRBJ2-1; 9 nucleotides align to TRBD1. This sequence originates from an adult woman who had mild COVID-19 (a few samples of this study predate the infection). Cell type and time point are not known. Material: PBMCs or a T cell subset sorted from them (not recorded which). The chain's CDR3 is CASSLTGGASNEQFF. The CDR3, as DNA: TGTGCCAGCAGTTTAACAGGGGGCGCCTCTAATGAGCAGTTCTTC.